This T cell receptor (beta chain) was obtained from a study of cytomegalovirus exposure and HLA in healthy donors. In germline, CDR1 is MNHEY, CDR2 SVGAGI. CDR3 size: 11 residues. Assay used: immunoSEQ multiplex PCR; TCRdb lists only in-frame clones, some missing. The sample has roughly 56,000 clones; approximately 92% are singletons. Study-wide results and limits: Cytomegalovirus status, reportedly, was diagnosed with high specificity and sensitivity by the classifier. Across donors, most TCRs were seen rarely, yet some public ones were widespread.

This clone was seen only once. Its cognate antigen is unknown. The junction departs from the called germline gene at one end, perhaps through a read error. This chain joins TRBV6-5 and TRBJ2-1; D not resolved. This sequence was found in a man in his late teens or twenties in good health and CMV-seronegative. The sample was PBMCs. The CDR3 coding sequence is TGTGCCAGCAGACCCGAGAGGTCCAAGCTCTTC. Encoded protein: CASRPERSKLF.